Sequencing of this T cell receptor beta chain was carried out in a study of blood T cell repertoires in COVID-19. Germline V lookup: CDR1 MNHEY, CDR2 SVGAGI. V shed 7 bases and J shed 5 bases, with 14 bases lying between them. This CDR3 comprises 13 residues. Produced via immunoSEQ multiplex PCR; TCRdb's table is partial and in-frame only. The sample carries 120,000 or so clones, roughly 90% recorded once. The sequence derives from an elderly woman with acute or convalescent COVID-19. The sample comprised peripheral blood. The V and J genes are TRBV6-5 and TRBJ2-5; the D gene is possibly TRBD1 (5 bases). CDR3 DNA sequence: TGTGCCAGCACCCGGACATATGGGGAGACCCAGTACTTC. This codes for CASTRTYGETQYF.